This T cell receptor (beta chain) was retrieved from a study of patients and donors after allogeneic stem cell transplantation. CDR1 GTSNPN and CDR2 SVGIG come from the germline V gene (reference sequence). CDR3 length: 13 residues. The V end lost 5 bases, the J end lost 0 bases, and 8 bases lay between the germline ends. Each CDR3 protein gets one entry after TCRdb re-called the RT-PCR reads with MiXCR. The table shows 200,000 to 250,000 distinct CDR3 sequences, with about 14% occurring only once. This clonotype occurred a few times. The sequenced sample consisted of blood, either unsorted or a sorted T cell fraction (not recorded which). V and J are TRBV30 and TRBJ2-4, with D unclear. The sequence was obtained from a human donor who was either an allogeneic HSCT recipient or a stem cell or donor lymphocyte infusion donor (not recorded which). It is not recorded whose cells these are; they may come from a transplant donor. The CDR3 loop is CAWEGLAKNIQYF. CDR3 DNA sequence: TGTGCCTGGGAAGGTCTAGCCAAAAACATTCAGTACTTC.